What follows are 25 T cell receptor beta chains derived from one specimen sequenced in a study of naive and memory T cell subsets (TCRdb year 2017). The library relied on UMI-ligation and nested PCR. TCRdb shows the sequencer as Illumina MiSeq. The beta constant-region primer consisted of an equimolar mixture of two oligonucleotides that together covered TRBC1 and TRBC2. Using fastp at Q25 and MiXCR, TCRdb reprocessed the public reads and kept productive beta chains. CDR3 protein duplicates are merged, each entry listing the most common genes and DNA. The sample table contains some 150,000 distinct CDR3 sequences; only one count was recorded for about 15% of them. Of the sample, about 0.15% falls within the top ten clones. Source material: naive CD4+ T cells from blood. The cell subset or site label here, explained by the study, means: naive T cells, CD45RA high CD27+. These receptors were collected from a human donor in good health.

In its sample, this clonotype was seen many times. This chain connects TRBV20-1 to TRBJ2-7, with D uncertain. The CDR3 has 14 residues. The germline CDR1 and CDR2 sequences are DFQATT and SNEGSKA (reference sequence). V lost 7 bases and J 2 bases, leaving 18 bases between the germline ends. CDR3 nucleotide sequence: TGCAGTGTTGCGGCCAGAAGGGCCCCCTACGAGCAGTACTTC. This translates into CSVAARRAPYEQYF.

This clonotype was found a few times. The V gene is TRBV7-8, the J gene TRBJ2-5; TRBD2 might be the D (7 bases). The CDR3 is made up of 15 amino acids. Germline CDR1 is SGHVS and CDR2 is FQNEAQ. Trimming removed 0 bases at V and 5 bases at J, with 13 bases between. CDR3 protein: CASSLARGGRETQYF. The CDR3 coding sequence is TGTGCCAGCAGCTTAGCAAGGGGGGGGAGGGAGACCCAGTACTTC.

This clonotype has a count of ten or more. V usage is TRBV19 and J usage is TRBJ1-1; no clear D. This CDR3 contains 15 residues. V was shortened by 1 base and J by 1 base, with 10 bases between the two germline ends. Germline values: CDR1 LNHDA, CDR2 SQIVND (reference sequence). CDR3 protein: CASSIGHQANTEAFF. DNA for the CDR3: TGTGCCAGTAGTATAGGACACCAGGCGAACACTGAAGCTTTCTTT. The complete variable domain, with remaining parts taken from reference TRBV19 and TRBJ1-1, reads DGGITQSPKYLFRKEGQNVTLSCEQNLNHDAMYWYRQDPGQGLRLIYYSQIVNDFQKGDIAEGYSVSREKKESFPLTVTSAQKNPTAFYLCASSIGHQANTEAFFGQGTRLTVV.

This clonotype was counted a few times. The chain combines TRBV19 with TRBJ1-1, with a weak D call TRBD1 (5 bases). Looked up from germline, CDR1 is LNHDA and CDR2 is SQIVND (reference sequence). V gave up 6 bases and J gave up 4 bases, with 15 bases separating them. The CDR3 runs 14 residues. The chain's CDR3 is CASRLGVGGTEAFF. The CDR3, as DNA: TGTGCCAGTAGGCTCGGGGTGGGGGGCACTGAAGCTTTCTTT.

The chain links TRBV20-1 to TRBJ2-1; a possible D gene is TRBD2 (5 bases). CDR1 is DFQATT, CDR2 SNEGSKA, per germline (reference sequence). Trimming shortened V by 6 bases and J by 0 bases, and 24 bases separated the two germline ends. The CDR3 covers 18 residues. CDR3 loop: CSAPLGGWGGSSYNEQFF. The CDR3 DNA reads as TGCAGTGCCCCCCTAGGTGGGTGGGGTGGGAGCTCCTACAATGAGCAGTTCTTC.

This chain connects TRBV28 to TRBJ2-7; D not resolved. This CDR3 contains 14 residues. CDR1 is MDHEN and CDR2 is SYDVKM in the germline V gene. The germline V and J ends were trimmed by 3 bases and 0 bases, with 9 bases remaining between them. The CDR3 DNA is TGTGCCAGCAGTTTCCTGGGGATCTCCTACGAGCAGTACTTC. This codes for CASSFLGISYEQYF.

This clonotype came up a few times. V usage is TRBV29-1 and J usage is TRBJ1-1, with TRBD1 identical over 7 bases. The germline V gene encodes CDR1 SQVTM and CDR2 ANQGSEA. The CDR3 extends over 13 amino acids. V gave up 7 bases and J gave up 8 bases; unmatched junction bases: 13. The CDR3 spells CSGDRALAAEAFF. Here the CDR3 DNA reads TGCAGCGGTGACAGGGCTTTGGCTGCCGAAGCTTTCTTT.

This clonotype occurred a few times. The chain couples TRBV2 to TRBJ1-2; D ambiguous. The germline V and J ends were trimmed by 7 bases and 5 bases, with 11 bases remaining between them. Germline CDR1 SNHLY, CDR2 FYNNEI. This CDR3 comprises 12 residues. The CDR3 nucleotides are TGTGCCAGCACACAAACGACGTATGGCTACACCTTC. It yields the protein CASTQTTYGYTF.

This clonotype was observed a handful of times. The chain recombines TRBV28 with TRBJ2-7, with a tentative D call TRBD1 (6 bases). Germline lookup yields CDR1 MDHEN and CDR2 SYDVKM. Trimming cost V 7 bases and J 3 bases, with 19 bases left between them. The CDR3 has 15 amino acids. The CDR3: CASISPSQGHYEQYF. For the CDR3, the DNA is TGTGCCAGCATCAGTCCCTCACAGGGACACTACGAGCAGTACTTC.

The table lists this clonotype with a few counts. The V and J genes are TRBV30 and TRBJ2-3; 11 positions match TRBD2. CDR3 size: 16 residues. The germline V gene has CDR1 GTSNPN and CDR2 SVGIG (reference sequence). Losses at the gene ends were 0 bases for V and 2 bases for J; bases not matched to a gene: 4. The CDR3 bases are TGTGCCTGGAGTGTCCTAGCGGGAGGCTACACAGATACGCAGTATTTT. Translating it yields CAWSVLAGGYTDTQYF. Combining the CDR3 with reference TRBV30 and TRBJ2-3 gives the whole variable domain SQTIHQWPATLVQPVGSPLSLECTVEGTSNPNLYWYRQAAGRGLQLLFYSVGIGQISSEVPQNLSASRPQDRQFILSSKKLLLSDSGFYLCAWSVLAGGYTDTQYFGPGTRLTVL.

J is TRBJ2-7 and V is TRBV29-1; no firm D call. This CDR3 contains 15 residues. Trimming left V 0 bases short and J 6 bases short, with 18 bases between. Germline CDR1 is SQVTM and CDR2 is ANQGSEA. CDR3: CSVEELGPLPREQYF. The CDR3 nucleotides read TGCAGCGTTGAAGAGCTAGGACCCCTGCCCCGCGAGCAGTACTTC.

This chain connects TRBV28 to TRBJ2-2, with D perhaps matching TRBD1 (6 bases). The length of the CDR3 is 14 residues. Trimming pared 3 bases from V and 7 bases from J, leaving 12 bases between. Germline V gene sequence: CDR1 MDHEN, CDR2 SYDVKM. The CDR3 sequence: CASSLTQGSGELFF. Here the CDR3 DNA reads TGTGCCAGCAGTTTGACCCAGGGGAGCGGGGAGCTGTTTTTT.

This clonotype was detected ten times or more. J is TRBJ2-3 and V is TRBV30, with D tentatively TRBD2 (6 bases). The CDR3 consists of 12 residues. Trimming pared 2 bases from V and 4 bases from J, leaving 7 bases between. Looked up from germline, CDR1 is GTSNPN and CDR2 is SVGIG (reference sequence). The CDR3 is CAWSPGADTQYF. CDR3 nucleotide sequence: TGTGCCTGGAGTCCGGGGGCAGATACGCAGTATTTT.

The chain has TRBV7-2 and TRBJ2-5; a possible D gene is TRBD2 (6 bases). The CDR3 consists of 16 residues. The germline V gene has CDR1 SGHTA and CDR2 FQGNSA. Trimming took off 2 bases at V and 2 bases at J, with 15 bases between the two ends. For the CDR3, the DNA is TGTGCCAGCAGCTTACAATCCTTGGGACTTCAAGAGACCCAGTACTTC. Its protein is CASSLQSLGLQETQYF.

The V call is TRBV5-1, the J call TRBJ2-5, with a possible D match to TRBD2 (7 bases). This CDR3 is 16 amino acids long. Trimming cost V 3 bases and J 4 bases, with 19 bases left between them. Germline lookup yields CDR1 SGHRS and CDR2 YFSETQ. The CDR3 sequence: CASSWGGRGSRETQYF. CDR3 coding DNA: TGCGCCAGCAGCTGGGGGGGGCGCGGGAGTCGAGAGACCCAGTACTTC.

Only a few counts were recorded for this clonotype. The V call is TRBV7-2, the J call TRBJ1-2; D call uncertain. The germline V gene has CDR1 SGHTA and CDR2 FQGNSA. The CDR3 is made up of 16 amino acids. Trimming removed 1 base from V and 3 bases from J, with 15 bases in between. The CDR3: CASSLDLRGRDYGYTF. The DNA for the CDR3 is TGTGCCAGCAGCTTAGACTTACGAGGGCGCGACTATGGCTACACCTTC.

In its sample, this clonotype was seen a few times. The rearrangement uses TRBV12-3 or TRBV12-4 and TRBJ2-3; perhaps TRBD2 as D (5 bases). This CDR3 spans 13 amino acids. The V end lost 1 base, the J end lost 13 bases, and 15 bases lay between the germline ends. The chain's CDR3 is CASSLEGSYGEYF. The CDR3 DNA reads TGTGCCAGCAGTTTAGAAGGATCATACGGGGAGTATTTT.

This clonotype appeared many times. The chain employs TRBV12-3 or TRBV12-4 and TRBJ2-3, with D unresolved. This CDR3 spans 11 amino acids. Trimming removed 3 bases at V and 5 bases at J, with 3 bases between. The DNA of the CDR3 is TGTGCCAGCAGTTTGCGAGATACGCAGTATTTT. Translation gives CASSLRDTQYF.

This clonotype was detected only a few times. The CDR3 DNA sequence: TGTGCCAGCAGTTTCTCGACAGGGGGGAATGAGCAGTTCTTC. Its translation: CASSFSTGGNEQFF. The rearrangement uses TRBV12-3 or TRBV12-4 and TRBJ2-1, with 9 positions matching TRBD1. This CDR3 is 14 amino acids long. After removal of 3 bases from V and 7 bases from J, the junction contained 4 bases not matched to a gene.

This clonotype was observed a handful of times. The CDR3 nucleotides are TGCGCCAGCAGCCCCCGGGGTAGCGGGAGATTTAATGAGCAGTTCTTC. Amino acid sequence: CASSPRGSGRFNEQFF. The chain couples TRBV5-1 to TRBJ2-1; 9 bases line up with TRBD2. With V trimmed by 4 bases and J by 7 bases, 12 bases remained unmatched. The CDR3 contains 16 residues. CDR1 and CDR2 (germline): SGHRS, YFSETQ.

On this clonotype: Germline and junction disagree at one end, which may indicate a read error. The V call is TRBV12-3 or TRBV12-4, the J call TRBJ2-1; maybe TRBD1 (6 bases). CDR3 length: 12 residues. The CDR3 here is CASSRTANEQLF. As DNA, the CDR3 is TGTGCCAGCAGCCGGACAGCCAATGAGCAGCTCTTC.

V usage is TRBV7-4 and J usage is TRBJ2-3; no clear D. Trimming cost V 4 bases and J 4 bases, with 6 bases left between them. The CDR3 totals 12 residues. CDR1 SGHVT and CDR2 SQSDAQ come from the germline V gene. The CDR3 DNA is TGTGCCAGCAGCTCTTTCGCAGATACGCAGTATTTT. This translates into CASSSFADTQYF.

This clonotype occurred a few times. This sequence joins TRBV6-1 and TRBJ2-2; D unresolved. CDR1 MNHNS and CDR2 SASEGT come from the germline V gene. The CDR3 consists of 16 residues. V lost 2 bases, J lost 4 bases, and 14 bases lay in between. The CDR3 nucleotides read TGTGCCAGCAGTGAACTGTTGGGCCGGACCACCGGGGAGCTGTTTTTT. It specifies CASSELLGRTTGELFF.

This clonotype has only a few counts. The rearrangement joins TRBV6-6 to TRBJ2-7; TRBD2 matches at 7 bases. The V and J ends lost 3 bases and 3 bases, in that order; junction bases with no gene match: 2. Germline V gene sequence: CDR1 MNHNY, CDR2 SVGAGI (reference sequence). This CDR3 has 13 residues. The CDR3 sequence is CASSYERDYEQYF. The CDR3, as DNA: TGTGCCAGCAGTTATGAGCGGGACTACGAGCAGTACTTC.

The rearrangement links TRBV20-1 to TRBJ1-4; no definite D call. Trimming took 5 bases from V and 5 from J, leaving 18 bases between them. In germline, CDR1 is DFQATT, CDR2 SNEGSKA (reference sequence). The CDR3 has 15 amino acids. DNA of the CDR3: TGCAGTGCTCCAACCCACTCTCTTGGAAATGAAAAACTGTTTTTT. Translating it yields CSAPTHSLGNEKLFF.